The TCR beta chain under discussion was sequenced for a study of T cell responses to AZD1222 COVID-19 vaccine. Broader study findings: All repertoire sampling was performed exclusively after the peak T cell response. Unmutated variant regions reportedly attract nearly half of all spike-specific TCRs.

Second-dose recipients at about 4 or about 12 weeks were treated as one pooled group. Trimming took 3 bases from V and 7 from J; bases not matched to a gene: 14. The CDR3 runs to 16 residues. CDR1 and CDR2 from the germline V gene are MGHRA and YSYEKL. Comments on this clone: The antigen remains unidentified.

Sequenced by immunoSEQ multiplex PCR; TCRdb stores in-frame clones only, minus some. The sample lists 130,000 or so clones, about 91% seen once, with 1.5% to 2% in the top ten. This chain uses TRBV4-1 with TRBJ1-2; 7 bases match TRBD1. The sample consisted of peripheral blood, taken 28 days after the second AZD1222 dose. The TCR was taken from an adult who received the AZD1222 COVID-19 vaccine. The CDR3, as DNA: TGCGCCAGCAGCCAGACCCTGACAGGGCTAAAATTTGGCTACACCTTC. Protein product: CASSQTLTGLKFGYTF.